The rows below give T cell receptor beta chains drawn from one sample of a study of CD8 T cells in ankylosing spondylitis. Via MiXCR, TCRdb re-called the 5' RACE reads, giving one row per CDR3 protein. Here the sample spans approximately 140,000 distinct CDR3 sequences, around 9.3% being singletons. The sample consisted of blood, either unsorted or a sorted T cell fraction (not recorded which). Receptor source: a male donor with ankylosing spondylitis or in good health (not recorded which). Each CDR3 is given with its conserved first and last residue. The order of the fields is clone size, J gene, D gene, V gene, CDR3 DNA, CDR3 protein. A D gene is named only where the DNA matches it firmly. The size entry is marked missing in some rows and otherwise reads once, few, many or a size class.

>many|TRBJ2-5|TRBD1|TRBV5-6
TGTGCCAGCAGCTTGGGTATGGGACAGGGGGCACGAGAGACCCAGTACTTC
CASSLGMGQGARETQYF
>few|TRBJ2-7|-|TRBV20-1
TGCAGTGCTAGAGATGGTACTAGCTCATTGCTCCCGTACTTC
CSARDGTSSLLPYF
>many|TRBJ1-2|-|TRBV12-3/TRBV12-4
TGTGCCAGCAGTTTGCAGGGAGTTTATGGCTACACCTTC
CASSLQGVYGYTF
>few|TRBJ2-3|-|TRBV5-4
TGTGCCAGCAGCTTGGTTGGTAGATTCACAGATACGCAGTATTTT
CASSLVGRFTDTQYF
>many|TRBJ2-1|-|TRBV7-3
TGTGCCAGCAGCTTAGCGACTAGCTCACAGGGTGAGCAGTTCTTC
CASSLATSSQGEQFF
>-|TRBJ2-2|-|TRBV7-6
TGTGCCAGCAGCTTAGTTTCTGACACCGGGGAGCTGTTTTTT
CASSLVSDTGELFF
>many|TRBJ2-7|-|TRBV29-1
TGCAGCGTTGAGACAGGTGGGAACTACGAGCAGTACTTC
CSVETGGNYEQYF
>many|TRBJ2-1|-|TRBV5-1
TGCGCCAGCAGCTTGGAACTAACCGGCAATGAGCAGTTCTTC
CASSLELTGNEQFF
>-|TRBJ1-5|TRBD1|TRBV23-1
TGCGCCAGCAGTCAATCGGGGACAGGGTCAGGGGATCAGCCCCAGCATTTT
CASSQSGTGSGDQPQHF
>many|TRBJ2-7|TRBD2|TRBV20-1
TGCAGTGCTAGAGTGGTGACTAGCGGGTACTACGAGCAGTACTTC
CSARVVTSGYYEQYF
>many|TRBJ2-1|-|TRBV7-2
TGTGCCAGCAGCTTACTAGCGACGACCTACAATGAGCAGTTCTTC
CASSLLATTYNEQFF
>many|TRBJ2-1|-|TRBV7-9
TGTGCCAGCAGGTCACAGTTTGGCGGGACGGACTACAATGAGCAGTTCTTC
CASRSQFGGTDYNEQFF
>-|TRBJ1-1|-|TRBV4-2
TGTGCCAGCAGCCGGTCGGGTAGTGACTCATTCATGAACACTGAAGCTTTCTTT
CASSRSGSDSFMNTEAFF
>few|TRBJ2-7|TRBD2|TRBV6-5
TGTGCCAGCAGTTACCTTGGAGCGGGGCCCTACGAGCAGTACTTC
CASSYLGAGPYEQYF